The clone carrying this T cell receptor (beta chain) turned up a few times. Antigen unknown. This sample is drawn from a study of blood T cells in healthy people across ages. Broader study findings: With age, beta diversity per million T cells declined roughly linearly, significantly by 30 to 40.

Using a J-beta primer mix together with a sample-barcoded 5' primer, a second PCR was run for roughly 6 to 12 cycles. TCRdb re-called the 5' RACE reads through MiXCR, storing one row per CDR3 protein. The table shows more than 900,000 distinct CDR3 sequences, with roughly 29% occurring only once. These same records also appear under a second study, on T cells of mothers and their children. According to that study: Over five children, together with their three healthy Caucasian mothers, made up the donors.

Material: blood. This clonotype originated in a woman aged 40 to 50 in good health.

CDR3 residues: CASSLPHLLSGGPYNEQYF. For the CDR3, the DNA is TGTGCCAGCAGTTTACCCCACCTGCTCAGCGGGGGGCCCTACAATGAGCAGTACTTC. V gene TRBV28 combines with J gene TRBJ2-4, with TRBD2 identical over 9 bases. The V and J ends lost 2 bases and 13 bases, in that order; junction bases with no gene match: 24. Germline V gene data show CDR1 as MDHEN and CDR2 as SYDVKM. The CDR3 contains 19 residues.